Below, 24 T cell receptor beta chains from the same sample are listed, as sequenced in a study of OX40 agonist ivuxolimab in advanced cancers. TCRdb keeps only in-frame clones here, not all; method: immunoSEQ multiplex PCR. The data show 55,000 to 70,000 clones, 86% seen once. This specimen was CD4+ or CD8+ T cells sorted from blood, taken in a trial of the OX40 agonist ivuxolimab. The receptors derive from an adult with an advanced solid tumor such as melanoma, head and neck, liver or kidney cancer.

V gene TRBV19 combines with J gene TRBJ1-5; D unresolved. This CDR3 spans 14 amino acids. Germline values: CDR1 LNHDA, CDR2 SQIVND (reference sequence). V was trimmed by 5 bases and J by 7 bases, leaving 15 bases between them. The CDR3 loop is CASSRPEGGQPQHF. In DNA, the CDR3 is TGTGCCAGTAGTCGCCCCGAGGGAGGGCAGCCCCAGCATTTT. The variable domain in full, with the rest retrieved from reference TRBV19 and TRBJ1-5, is DGGITQSPKYLFRKEGQNVTLSCEQNLNHDAMYWYRQDPGQGLRLIYYSQIVNDFQKGDIAEGYSVSREKKESFPLTVTSAQKNPTAFYLCASSRPEGGQPQHFGDGTRLSIL.

This chain joins TRBV6-5 and TRBJ2-3; D unclear. The CDR3 contains 14 residues. The germline V and J ends were trimmed by 5 bases and 0 bases, with 9 bases remaining between them. CDR1 is MNHEY and CDR2 is SVGAGI in the germline V gene. The CDR3 region is CASSRAQSTDTQYF. Here the CDR3 DNA reads TGTGCCAGCAGTAGGGCTCAAAGCACAGATACGCAGTATTTT.

The rearrangement links TRBV6-1 to TRBJ2-1, with 8 bases lining up with TRBD2. Germline values: CDR1 MNHNS, CDR2 SASEGT. The CDR3 runs 11 residues. With V trimmed by 3 bases and J by 12 bases, 1 base remained unmatched. CDR3 amino acids: CASSELAGQFF. The CDR3 DNA follows: TGTGCCAGCAGTGAGCTAGCGGGGCAGTTCTTC.

The rearrangement uses TRBV7-2 and TRBJ2-7, with 11 bases identical to TRBD2. Germline V gene sequence: CDR1 SGHTA, CDR2 FQGNSA. This CDR3 comprises 15 residues. The J segment lost 2 bases and the V segment lost 5 bases, leaving 5 bases of the junction unmatched. The CDR3 DNA reads TGTGCCAGCAGCCCTCAACTAGCGGGGGCCTACGAGCAGTACTTC. This codes for CASSPQLAGAYEQYF.

The chain joins TRBV4-3 to TRBJ1-5, with D possibly matching TRBD1 (6 bases). The V end was cut by 5 bases, the J end by 7 bases, with 18 bases between. This CDR3 has 15 residues. Germline CDR1 and CDR2: LGHNA and YSLEER. The chain's CDR3 is CASSSQWGGEQPQHF. The CDR3 DNA reads as TGCGCCAGCAGCTCGCAGTGGGGGGGCGAACAGCCCCAGCATTTT.

This clone is a singleton in its sample. The chain recombines TRBV28 with TRBJ2-5, with D tentatively TRBD2 (6 bases). The CDR3 contains 14 residues. CDR1 MDHEN and CDR2 SYDVKM come from the germline V gene. Deletions cut 5 bases from V and 1 base from J, with 11 bases between. Written as DNA, the CDR3 is TGTGCCAGCAGTCCCGGGGGAACCCAAGAGACCCAGTACTTC. This gives the protein CASSPGGTQETQYF.

This chain connects TRBV5-1 to TRBJ1-6; D is perhaps TRBD1 (6 bases). The CDR3 covers 18 residues. Trimming shortened V by 4 bases and J by 0 bases, and 17 bases separated the two germline ends. Germline CDR1 and CDR2: SGHRS and YFSETQ. The CDR3 DNA follows: TGCGCCAGCAGCGCTGGAATAGGGGGAAGCTCCTATAATTCACCCCTCCACTTT. Translation: CASSAGIGGSSYNSPLHF. Filled out from reference TRBV5-1 and TRBJ1-6, the complete variable domain reads KAGVTQTPRYLIKTRGQQVTLSCSPISGHRSVSWYQQTPGQGLQFLFEYFSETQRNKGNFPGRFSGRQFSNSRSEMNVSTLELGDSALYLCASSAGIGGSSYNSPLHFGNGTRLTVT.

The CDR3 sequence: CASSSPQGDTQYF. In nucleotides, the CDR3 is TGTGCCAGCAGTTCCCCCCAAGGGGATACGCAGTATTTT. The gene calls are TRBV6-5 and TRBJ2-3; D gene ambiguous. Germline V CDR1 and CDR2: MNHEY, SVGAGI. CDR3 length: 13 residues. V lost 4 bases and J 6 bases, leaving 11 bases between the germline ends.

CDR3: CAGAMRIQETQYF. CDR3 nucleotide sequence: TGTGCAGGGGCCATGAGGATCCAAGAGACCCAGTACTTC. The rearrangement joins TRBV28 to TRBJ2-5; weak D call: TRBD1 (5 bases). Germline V lookup: CDR1 MDHEN, CDR2 SYDVKM. The CDR3 extends over 13 amino acids.

This chain uses TRBV19 with TRBJ1-6, with D possibly TRBD1 on 6 matching bases. CDR1 is LNHDA and CDR2 is SQIVND in the germline V gene (reference sequence). V lost 3 bases and J 8 bases, leaving 14 bases between the germline ends. The CDR3 length is 15 residues. The CDR3 DNA is TGTGCCAGTAGTATCAAGGACAGAGGGGATTCACCCCTCCACTTT. Its protein product is CASSIKDRGDSPLHF.

This clone has more than one count but fewer than ten. The V call is TRBV9, the J call TRBJ1-4; D may be TRBD1 (5 bases). Germline CDR1 and CDR2: SGDLS and YYNGEE. Between the trimmed V and J ends, which lost 0 bases and 0 bases, there was a span of 15 bases. This CDR3 comprises 18 residues. As DNA, the CDR3 is TGTGCCAGCAGCGTAGACGGGGCCTATCCATCAACTAATGAAAAACTGTTTTTT. This gives the protein CASSVDGAYPSTNEKLFF.

This clone was observed a few times. The chain joins TRBV28 to TRBJ1-2; D is unclear. The ends were cut back, 3 bases at V and 1 base at J, with 3 bases in the middle. The CDR3 length is 12 residues. Germline CDR1 reads MDHEN; CDR2 reads SYDVKM. CDR3 DNA: TGTGCCAGCAGTTTCGGTAACTATGGCTACACCTTC. Translating it yields CASSFGNYGYTF.

CDR3 protein: CSVGTDNGYTF. The CDR3 DNA sequence: TGCAGCGTTGGGACGGATAATGGCTACACCTTC. V is TRBV29-1 and J is TRBJ1-2; unclear D gene. The germline V and J ends were trimmed by 4 bases and 6 bases, with 9 bases remaining between them. The germline gives CDR1 SQVTM, CDR2 ANQGSEA. CDR3 length equals 11 residues.

The chain combines TRBV28 with TRBJ2-7; TRBD2 aligns across 13 bases. The CDR3 has 16 residues. Trimming took 4 bases from V and 2 from J; bases not matched to a gene: 5. Germline V gene lookup returns CDR1 MDHEN and CDR2 SYDVKM. The CDR3 DNA reads TGTGCCAGCAGTTCATCCGGGACTAGCGGGGCCTACGAGCAGTACTTC. Amino acid sequence: CASSSSGTSGAYEQYF.

For the CDR3, the DNA is TGTGCCTGGAGTCAACTAGCGGGGGGTAGCGATACGCAGTATTTT. Translating it yields CAWSQLAGGSDTQYF. This chain connects TRBV30 to TRBJ2-3; 12 bases align to TRBD2. V dropped 2 bases and J dropped 6; count of bases not matched to a gene: 6. The CDR3 runs 15 residues. Germline CDR1 is GTSNPN and CDR2 is SVGIG (reference sequence).

The V and J genes are TRBV7-9 and TRBJ2-5, with 8 bases that match TRBD1. V shed 2 bases and J 5 bases; nucleotides not matched to a gene: 13. This CDR3 spans 17 amino acids. Germline V gene data show CDR1 as SEHNR and CDR2 as FQNEAQ (reference sequence). The CDR3 DNA reads as TGTGCCAGCAGCTTAACCCGGACAGGGCTTAGAGGGGAGACCCAGTACTTC. Protein: CASSLTRTGLRGETQYF.

The chain employs TRBV4-2 and TRBJ2-3; 9 bases are shared with TRBD1. Germline V gene data show CDR1 as LGHNA and CDR2 as YNFKEQ. CDR3 length equals 16 residues. With 4 bases clipped from V and 0 bases from J, the junction kept 5 bases outside the gene matches. The CDR3 spells CASSRRTGASTDTQYF. Written as DNA, the CDR3 is TGTGCCAGCAGCCGTAGGACAGGGGCGAGCACAGATACGCAGTATTTT.

The gene calls are TRBV4-3 and TRBJ2-3, with D possibly being TRBD2 (7 bases). The CDR3 runs 15 residues. Germline V gene sequence: CDR1 LGHNA, CDR2 YSLEER. Trimming removed 4 bases from V and 1 base from J, with 12 bases in between. CDR3: CASSLGRGRTDTQYF. DNA of the CDR3: TGCGCCAGCAGCCTAGGGCGGGGGCGCACAGATACGCAGTATTTT.

CDR3 residues: CASSQVWQQGGGNTIYF. The CDR3 DNA sequence: TGCGCCAGCAGCCAAGTATGGCAGCAGGGTGGTGGAAACACCATATATTTT. This rearrangement joins TRBV4-3 to TRBJ1-3, with D possibly being TRBD1 (5 bases). Germline V gene sequence: CDR1 LGHNA, CDR2 YSLEER. Between the trimmed V and J ends, which lost 1 base and 3 bases, there was a span of 16 bases. This CDR3 region has 17 residues.

This clone was detected only a few times. This chain joins TRBV7-2 and TRBJ1-4, with D maybe TRBD1 (5 bases). From germline, CDR1 is SGHTA and CDR2 FQGNSA. Deletions cut 5 bases from V and 7 bases from J, with 14 bases between. CDR3 length: 14 residues. For the CDR3, the DNA is TGTGCCAGCAGCCCGGGGCGAGTGGGTGAAAAACTGTTTTTT. As protein: CASSPGRVGEKLFF.

A few counts support this clone. V and J are TRBV7-2 and TRBJ2-5, with 8 bases fitting TRBD2. Germline V gene sequence: CDR1 SGHTA, CDR2 FQGNSA. CDR3 size: 16 residues. V shed 5 bases, J shed 3 bases, and the junction held 11 bases outside the gene matches. The CDR3 here is CASSLMTAGAKETQYF. The DNA for the CDR3 is TGTGCCAGCAGCCTTATGACAGCGGGGGCCAAAGAGACCCAGTACTTC. Together with reference TRBV7-2 and TRBJ2-5, the CDR3 gives the full variable domain: GAGVSQSPSNKVTEKGKDVELRCDPISGHTALYWYRQSLGQGLEFLIYFQGNSAPDKSGLPSDRFSAERTGGSVSTLTIQRTQQEDSAVYLCASSLMTAGAKETQYFGPGTRLLVL.

The chain has TRBV29-1 and TRBJ1-1; D gene ambiguous. This CDR3 has 13 residues. Germline V CDR1 and CDR2: SQVTM, ANQGSEA. Trimming took off 3 bases at V and 6 bases at J, with 14 bases between the two ends. CDR3 sequence (DNA): TGCAGCGTTGACAGGCCCTCCCCCCCTGAAGCTTTCTTT. Translation: CSVDRPSPPEAFF.

V and J are TRBV5-1 and TRBJ1-5; D gene unclear. Germline V gene data show CDR1 as SGHRS and CDR2 as YFSETQ. V lost 2 bases, J lost 0 bases, and 9 bases lay in between. The CDR3 length is 15 residues. CDR3 in amino acids: CASSLIVYSNQPQHF. CDR3 nucleotides: TGCGCCAGCAGCTTAATCGTGTATAGCAATCAGCCCCAGCATTTT.

The chain couples TRBV5-1 to TRBJ1-2; no definite D call. CDR3 size: 13 residues. Germline CDR1 reads SGHRS; CDR2 reads YFSETQ. Trimming removed 4 bases from V and 0 bases from J, with 7 bases in between. The CDR3 here is CASSPRPNYGYTF. Written as DNA, the CDR3 is TGCGCCAGCAGCCCACGGCCTAACTATGGCTACACCTTC.